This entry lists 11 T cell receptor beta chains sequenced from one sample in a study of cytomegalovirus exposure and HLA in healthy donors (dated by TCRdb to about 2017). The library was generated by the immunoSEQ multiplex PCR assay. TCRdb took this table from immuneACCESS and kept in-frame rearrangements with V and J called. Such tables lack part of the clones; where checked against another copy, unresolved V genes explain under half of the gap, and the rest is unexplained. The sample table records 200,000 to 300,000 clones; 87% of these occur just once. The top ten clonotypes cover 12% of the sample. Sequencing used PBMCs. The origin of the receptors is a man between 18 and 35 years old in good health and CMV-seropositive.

The CDR3 DNA sequence: TGTGCCAGCAGTTACTGGGTAGATTCCTACGAGCAGTACTTC. Protein product: CASSYWVDSYEQYF. This chain connects TRBV6-5 to TRBJ2-7; D ambiguous. The germline V and J ends were trimmed by 1 base and 1 base, with 8 bases remaining between them. Germline-derived CDR1 and CDR2 are MNHEY and SVGAGI. There are 14 residues in the CDR3.

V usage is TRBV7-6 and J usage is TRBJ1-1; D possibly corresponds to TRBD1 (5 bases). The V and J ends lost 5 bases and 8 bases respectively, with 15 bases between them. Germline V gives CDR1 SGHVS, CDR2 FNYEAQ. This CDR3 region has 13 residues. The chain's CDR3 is CASSPGTGSEAFF. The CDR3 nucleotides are TGTGCCAGCAGCCCGGGAACAGGTTCCGAAGCTTTCTTT.

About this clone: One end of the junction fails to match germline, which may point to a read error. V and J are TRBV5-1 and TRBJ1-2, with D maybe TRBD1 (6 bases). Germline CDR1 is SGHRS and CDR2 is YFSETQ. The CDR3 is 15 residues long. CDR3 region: CASSLGGRDNLALIF. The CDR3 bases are TGCGCCAGCAGCTTGGGAGGTCGGGACAACCTCGCCCTCATCTTC.

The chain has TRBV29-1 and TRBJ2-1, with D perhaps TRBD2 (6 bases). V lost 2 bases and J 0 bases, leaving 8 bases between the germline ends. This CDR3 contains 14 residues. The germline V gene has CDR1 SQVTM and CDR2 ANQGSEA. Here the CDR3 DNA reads TGCAGCGTTGAACATAGCGGCTCCTACAATGAGCAGTTCTTC. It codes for CSVEHSGSYNEQFF.

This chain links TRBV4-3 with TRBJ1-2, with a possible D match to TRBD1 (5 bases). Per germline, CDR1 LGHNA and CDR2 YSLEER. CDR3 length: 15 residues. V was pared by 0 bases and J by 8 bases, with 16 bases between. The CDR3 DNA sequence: TGCGCCAGCAGCCAAGATCCCAGGCAGGGAAGCGGCTACACCTTC. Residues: CASSQDPRQGSGYTF.

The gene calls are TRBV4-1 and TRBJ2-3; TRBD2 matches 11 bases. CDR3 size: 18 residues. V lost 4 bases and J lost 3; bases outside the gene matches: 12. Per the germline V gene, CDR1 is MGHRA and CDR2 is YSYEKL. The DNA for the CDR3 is TGCGCCAGCAGCCGAGACTTAGCGGGAGGGCGCGTGACAGATACGCAGTATTTT. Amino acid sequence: CASSRDLAGGRVTDTQYF.

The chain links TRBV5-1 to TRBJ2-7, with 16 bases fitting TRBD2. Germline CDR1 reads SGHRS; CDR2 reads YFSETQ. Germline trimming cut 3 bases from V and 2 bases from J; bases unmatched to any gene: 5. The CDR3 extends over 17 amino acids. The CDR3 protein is CASSSLGTSGRAYEQYF. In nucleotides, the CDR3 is TGCGCCAGCAGCTCCCTCGGGACTAGCGGGAGGGCCTACGAGCAGTACTTC. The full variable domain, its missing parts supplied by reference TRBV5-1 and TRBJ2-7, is KAGVTQTPRYLIKTRGQQVTLSCSPISGHRSVSWYQQTPGQGLQFLFEYFSETQRNKGNFPGRFSGRQFSNSRSEMNVSTLELGDSALYLCASSSLGTSGRAYEQYFGPGTRLTVT.

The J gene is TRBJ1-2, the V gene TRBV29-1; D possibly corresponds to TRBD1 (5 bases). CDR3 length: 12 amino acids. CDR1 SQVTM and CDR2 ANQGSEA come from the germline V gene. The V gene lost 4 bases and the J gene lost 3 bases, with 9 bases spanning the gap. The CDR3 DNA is TGCAGCGTTGTACAGGATTACTATGGCTACACCTTC. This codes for CSVVQDYYGYTF. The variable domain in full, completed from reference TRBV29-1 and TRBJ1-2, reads SAVISQKPSRDICQRGTSLTIQCQVDSQVTMMFWYRQQPGQSLTLIATANQGSEATYESGFVIDKFPISRPNLTFSTLTVSNMSPEDSSIYLCSVVQDYYGYTFGSGTRLTVV.

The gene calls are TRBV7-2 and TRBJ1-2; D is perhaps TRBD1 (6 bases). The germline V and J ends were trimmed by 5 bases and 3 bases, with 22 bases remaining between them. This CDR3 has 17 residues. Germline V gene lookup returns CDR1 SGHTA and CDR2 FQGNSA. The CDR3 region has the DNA TGTGCCAGCAGCCCCCGGCCCGCAGGGGTGTACTACTATGGCTACACCTTC. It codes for CASSPRPAGVYYYGYTF.

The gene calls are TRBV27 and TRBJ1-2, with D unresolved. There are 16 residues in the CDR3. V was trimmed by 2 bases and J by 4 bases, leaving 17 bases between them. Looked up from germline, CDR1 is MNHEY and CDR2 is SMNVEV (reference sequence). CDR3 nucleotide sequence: TGTGCCAGCAGTTTAAGATCCCCCAGGCTGGGCTATGGCTACACCTTC. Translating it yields CASSLRSPRLGYGYTF.

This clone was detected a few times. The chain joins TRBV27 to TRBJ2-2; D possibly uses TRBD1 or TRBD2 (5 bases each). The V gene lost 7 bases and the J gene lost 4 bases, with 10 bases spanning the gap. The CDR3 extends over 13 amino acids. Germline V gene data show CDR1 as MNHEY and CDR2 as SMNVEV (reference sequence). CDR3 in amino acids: CASTWGSTGELFF. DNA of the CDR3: TGTGCCAGCACGTGGGGGAGCACCGGGGAGCTGTTTTTT.